This T cell receptor beta chain was documented in a study of cytomegalovirus exposure and HLA in healthy donors. Background on the study: Researchers found that 81% of over 350 genotyped donors fell within the Caucasian-associated ancestry cluster.

The PCR made use of 60 Vbeta and 13 Jbeta primers. The table came from immunoSEQ multiplex PCR; TCRdb's copy has only in-frame clones and leaves some out. The profile shows roughly 130,000 clones, just under 80% of them singletons. Germline V gene sequence: CDR1 SGHNT, CDR2 YYREEE (reference sequence). V lost 4 bases, J lost 6 bases, and 11 bases stayed unmatched. The CDR3 has 15 residues. This clonotype originated in a young man in good health and CMV-seronegative. The chain has TRBV5-4 and TRBJ2-3, with 7 nucleotides matching TRBD1. Input material: PBMCs. The CDR3 region has the DNA TGTGCCAGCAGCACACGACAGGGATTAAGGGATACGCAGTATTTT. This sequence encodes CASSTRQGLRDTQYF.